The 10 T cell receptor beta chains below all came from one sample that was sequenced in a study of CD8 T cells in Susac syndrome. Roughly 0.5 to 1 ug RNA was reverse transcribed with random hexamers. A single record per CDR3 protein comes from TCRdb applying MiXCR to the immunoSEQ multiplex PCR reads. The table records a few hundred thousand distinct CDR3 sequences, approximately 90% of them present only once. Material for sequencing was CD8+ T cells from PBMCs. The origin of the receptors is a human donor with multiple sclerosis.

The rearrangement links TRBV5-5 to TRBJ1-3; 8 nucleotides align to TRBD1. The CDR3 runs 15 residues. The V and J ends lost 4 bases and 1 base, in that order; junction bases with no gene match: 4. Per the germline V gene, CDR1 is SGHKS and CDR2 is YYEKEE (reference sequence). CDR3 region: CASSQRTGSGNTIYF. The CDR3 nucleotides read TGTGCCAGCAGCCAAAGGACAGGGTCTGGAAACACCATATATTTT.

The genes are TRBV27 and TRBJ2-6; perhaps TRBD2 as D (5 bases). The CDR3 extends over 15 amino acids. CDR1 is MNHEY, CDR2 SMNVEV, per germline (reference sequence). Between the trimmed V and J ends, which lost 0 bases and 10 bases, there was a span of 13 bases. The CDR3 DNA sequence: TGTGCCAGCAGTTTATCGAACGAGGGTGCGAACGTCCTGACTTTC. Encoded protein: CASSLSNEGANVLTF.

This clonotype has only one observation. Germline is not matched at one junction end, which may reflect a read error. This chain connects TRBV30 to TRBJ2-2, with a tentative D call TRBD2 (5 bases). The CDR3 loop spans 13 amino acids. CDR1 and CDR2 from the germline V gene are GTSNPN and SVGIG (reference sequence). CDR3 amino acids: CAWFSRNTGELFF. The CDR3, as DNA: TGTGCCTGGTTTAGCCGGAACACCGGGGAGCTATTTTTT.

J is TRBJ1-5 and V is TRBV27; D is perhaps TRBD1 (5 bases). The CDR3 has 15 amino acids. The germline gives CDR1 MNHEY, CDR2 SMNVEV (reference sequence). Trimming stripped 3 bases from V and 4 bases from J, with 13 bases between. CDR3 region: CASSLGRGGNQPQHF. The DNA for the CDR3 is TGTGCCAGCAGTTTGGGGAGGGGAGGGAATCAGCCCCAGCATTTT.

A note on this clonotype: Its ends do not fully match the called genes, so a read error is possible. V and J are TRBV5-1 and TRBJ1-4; no reliable D call. Germline V CDR1 and CDR2: SGHRS, YFSETQ. The CDR3 is 17 amino acids. The CDR3 coding sequence is TGCGCCAGCGGCTTACCCCTGGGGAGAAGGGCTAATGAAAAACTGTTTTTT. Amino acid sequence: CASGLPLGRRANEKLFF.

This clonotype appeared a single time. The V and J genes are TRBV7-8 and TRBJ2-1, with D hard to call. CDR3 length equals 13 residues. Germline V gene data show CDR1 as SGHVS and CDR2 as FQNEAQ. V dropped 5 bases and J dropped 8 bases, with 13 bases sitting between them. For the CDR3, the DNA is TGTGCCAGCAGCCACCTCCTAGTAGATGAGCAGTTCTTC. Translation: CASSHLLVDEQFF.

This chain joins TRBV15 and TRBJ1-5; TRBD1 is a possible D gene (6 bases). V gave up 3 bases and J gave up 5 bases, with 11 bases separating them. The CDR3 extends over 14 amino acids. Germline-derived CDR1 and CDR2 are LNHNV and YYDKDF (reference sequence). CDR3 region: CATSSNREDQPQHF. The CDR3, as DNA: TGTGCCACCAGCAGCAACAGGGAGGATCAGCCCCAGCATTTT.

This clonotype was counted a few times. The rearrangement links TRBV6-2 or TRBV6-3 to TRBJ2-1; D unclear. Per the germline V gene, CDR1 is MNHEY and CDR2 is SVGEGT. The ends were cut back, 5 bases at V and 3 bases at J, with 5 bases in the middle. This CDR3 is 12 amino acids long. CDR3 sequence reads: CASSPHYNEQFF. The CDR3 DNA follows: TGTGCCAGCAGTCCCCACTACAATGAGCAGTTCTTC.

This clonotype was seen a single time. V gene TRBV20-1 combines with J gene TRBJ2-1; D not certain. Germline V lookup: CDR1 DFQATT, CDR2 SNEGSKA (reference sequence). Trimming took off 0 bases at V and 0 bases at J, with 18 bases between the two ends. This CDR3 has 18 residues. CDR3 residues: CSARDYPKRRSSYNEQFF. For the CDR3, the DNA is TGCAGTGCTAGAGATTATCCGAAGCGAAGGAGCTCCTACAATGAGCAGTTCTTC.

This chain connects TRBV30 to TRBJ2-4; D is ambiguous. This CDR3 region has 14 residues. V lost 2 bases, J lost 0 bases, and 8 bases lay in between. Germline V gene sequence: CDR1 GTSNPN, CDR2 SVGIG (reference sequence). CDR3 sequence: CAWSLGIAKNIQYF. In nucleotides, the CDR3 is TGTGCCTGGAGTCTTGGTATAGCCAAAAACATTCAGTACTTC.